The 18 T cell receptor beta chains given below trace back to one sample, sequenced in a study of blood T cell repertoires in COVID-19. Only in-frame clones appear in the TCRdb table, and some are missing; sequencing was by immunoSEQ multiplex PCR. The sample lists more than 250,000 clones; about 86% were seen once. Sequencing input: peripheral blood. These TCRs come from a woman aged 25 to 39 who had recovered from COVID-19.

This clone appeared a single time. The rearrangement joins TRBV7-8 to TRBJ1-1; 9 nucleotides line up with TRBD1. Per germline, CDR1 SGHVS and CDR2 FQNEAQ. The CDR3 covers 15 residues. V lost 5 bases and J lost 4; bases outside the gene matches: 8. The CDR3 region has the DNA TGTGCCAGCAGCCCGGGACAGGGAACAGGCACTGAAGCTTTCTTT. Its protein is CASSPGQGTGTEAFF. The complete variable domain, with remaining parts taken from reference TRBV7-8 and TRBJ1-1, reads GAGVSQSPRYKVAKRGQDVALRCDPISGHVSLFWYQQALGQGPEFLTYFQNEAQLDKSGLPSDRFFAERPEGSVSTLKIQRTQQEDSAVYLCASSPGQGTGTEAFFGQGTRLTVV.

This clone was counted a single time. The chain joins TRBV27 to TRBJ2-1; 11 bases are a match to TRBD2. This CDR3 comprises 16 residues. V gave up 6 bases and J gave up 7 bases; unmatched junction bases: 11. Germline V lookup: CDR1 MNHEY, CDR2 SMNVEV (reference sequence). This CDR3 is CASSTANSGRANEQFF. The CDR3 bases are TGTGCCAGCAGCACTGCTAATAGCGGGAGGGCTAATGAGCAGTTCTTC.

The chain carries TRBV30 and TRBJ1-1; the D gene is possibly TRBD1 (6 bases). CDR3 length: 13 amino acids. CDR1 is GTSNPN and CDR2 is SVGIG in the germline V gene (reference sequence). The V end lost 2 bases, the J end lost 2 bases, and 9 bases lay between the germline ends. The CDR3 spells CAWSRTENTEAFF. The CDR3 DNA reads as TGTGCCTGGAGTAGGACAGAAAACACTGAAGCTTTCTTT.

The J gene is TRBJ1-2, the V gene TRBV6-4; D is possibly TRBD1 (5 bases). The CDR3 covers 13 residues. Deletions cut 2 bases from V and 8 bases from J, with 12 bases between. Germline values: CDR1 MRHNA, CDR2 SNTAGT. The CDR3 loop reads CASSDEGVGGYTF. CDR3 DNA sequence: TGTGCCAGCAGTGACGAAGGGGTCGGCGGCTACACCTTC.

The V gene is TRBV10-3, the J gene TRBJ2-7, with TRBD1 matching over 7 bases. The CDR3 has 14 residues. V gave up 6 bases and J gave up 0 bases; unmatched junction bases: 5. CDR1 and CDR2 (germline): ENHRY, SYGVKD. This CDR3 reads CAIREDRTSYEQYF. The CDR3 DNA follows: TGTGCCATCAGGGAGGACAGGACCTCCTACGAGCAGTACTTC.

J is TRBJ2-1 and V is TRBV7-9; a weak D match, TRBD2 (6 bases). Trimming pared 1 base from V and 10 bases from J, leaving 11 bases between. Germline V gene sequence: CDR1 SEHNR, CDR2 FQNEAQ (reference sequence). The CDR3 covers 13 residues. CDR3 in DNA: TGTGCCAGCAGCTTAGAGGACTATGACGAGCAGTTCTTC. Amino acid sequence: CASSLEDYDEQFF.

The J gene is TRBJ1-6, the V gene TRBV27; the match to TRBD1 covers 8 bases. Germline V CDR1 and CDR2: MNHEY, SMNVEV (reference sequence). There are 15 residues in the CDR3. The V and J ends lost 6 bases and 8 bases, in that order; junction bases with no gene match: 9. The CDR3 is CASRPYRGLDSPLHF. The DNA for the CDR3 is TGTGCCAGCAGACCGTACAGGGGGTTGGATTCACCCCTCCACTTT.

This chain joins TRBV9 and TRBJ1-2; possible D gene TRBD1, 6 bases. V was cut by 4 bases and J by 4 bases, with 14 bases left in between. Germline V gene lookup returns CDR1 SGDLS and CDR2 YYNGEE. This CDR3 spans 14 amino acids. CDR3 nucleotide sequence: TGTGCCAGCAGCCCGCAGGACAGCCTCTATGGCTACACCTTC. This codes for CASSPQDSLYGYTF.

The chain uses TRBV6-1 and TRBJ1-1; D is ambiguous. The V end was cut by 1 base, the J end by 2 bases, with 8 bases between. The V gene's germline CDR1 is MNHNS and CDR2 SASEGT. The CDR3 length is 14 residues. The CDR3 DNA is TGTGCCAGCAGTGAAGTTAACATTAACACTGAAGCTTTCTTT. It codes for CASSEVNINTEAFF.

This clone is termed medium-sized. The genes are TRBV19 and TRBJ2-1; no firm D call. Per germline, CDR1 LNHDA and CDR2 SQIVND (reference sequence). V was trimmed by 4 bases and J by 10 bases, leaving 8 bases between them. The CDR3 contains 11 residues. The DNA of the CDR3 is TGTGCCAGTAGTAACTTTCAAGAGCAGTTCTTC. This encodes CASSNFQEQFF.

The chain combines TRBV27 with TRBJ2-7; the match to TRBD2 covers 10 bases. This CDR3 is built from 15 residues. V was clipped by 6 bases and J by 4 bases; unmatched bases: 9. The V gene's germline CDR1 is MNHEY and CDR2 SMNVEV (reference sequence). CDR3 residues: CASSSVLAGLYEQYF. Here the CDR3 DNA reads TGTGCCAGCAGCTCCGTACTAGCGGGACTGTACGAGCAGTACTTC.

The CDR3 DNA reads as TGCAGTGCTAGAGATACGGACGAGCAGTACTTC. Encoded protein: CSARDTDEQYF. V gene TRBV20-1 combines with J gene TRBJ2-7, with D hard to call. Germline assignment: CDR1 DFQATT and CDR2 SNEGSKA (reference sequence). The CDR3 extends over 11 amino acids. The V and J ends lost 0 bases and 5 bases respectively, with 5 bases between them.

This chain uses TRBV5-6 with TRBJ1-2, with TRBD1 as a possible D gene (6 bases). Per the germline V gene, CDR1 is SGHDT and CDR2 is YYEEEE. The V end lost 2 bases, the J end lost 7 bases, and 18 bases lay between the germline ends. This CDR3 contains 15 residues. The CDR3, as DNA: TGTGCCAGCAGCTTAGGACAGCTTGTCCTTGGTGGCTACACCTTC. Translated, it gives CASSLGQLVLGGYTF.

The CDR3 protein is CASSGSSTDTQYF. The CDR3 DNA follows: TGCGCCAGCAGCGGCTCTAGCACAGATACGCAGTATTTT. The rearrangement uses TRBV4-3 and TRBJ2-3; D remains ambiguous. The germline CDR1 and CDR2 sequences are LGHNA and YSLEER. With 5 bases removed from V and 0 bases from J, the gap between germline ends came to 6 bases. The CDR3 length is 13 residues.

CDR3 nucleotide sequence: TGTGCCAGCAGCAGGACAGGGGAATCCTACAATGAGCAGTTCTTC. It yields the protein CASSRTGESYNEQFF. This chain links TRBV6-5 with TRBJ2-1, with 9 bases aligning to TRBD1. The ends lost 6 bases at V and 1 base at J; junction bases unmatched: 4. Germline CDR1 and CDR2: MNHEY and SVGAGI. This CDR3 is 15 amino acids long.

The V gene is TRBV6-4, the J gene TRBJ2-1; D possibly corresponds to TRBD2 (5 bases). Trimming left V 8 bases short and J 0 bases short, with 11 bases between. Germline V gene sequence: CDR1 MRHNA, CDR2 SNTAGT. CDR3 length: 14 residues. CDR3 bases: TGTGCCAGCCTCCGGAGGCCCTCCTACAATGAGCAGTTCTTC. It specifies CASLRRPSYNEQFF.

The V and J genes are TRBV4-1 and TRBJ2-3, with D possibly TRBD2 on 5 matching bases. V was clipped by 4 bases and J by 0 bases, with 8 bases between them. Per the germline V gene, CDR1 is MGHRA and CDR2 is YSYEKL. The CDR3 length is 14 residues. The CDR3 DNA sequence: TGCGCCAGCAGCCGCGGACTCAGCACAGATACGCAGTATTTT. It encodes CASSRGLSTDTQYF.

With respect to this clone: One junction end disagrees with the germline gene, perhaps due to a read error. The chain uses TRBV5-4 and TRBJ2-7; 12 positions match TRBD2. Germline assignment: CDR1 SGHNT and CDR2 YYREEE (reference sequence). The CDR3 contains 14 residues. The CDR3 nucleotides are TGTGCCAACAGCCTGACTAGCGGGGGCTACGAGCAGTACTTC. This gives the protein CANSLTSGGYEQYF. The complete variable domain, with remaining parts taken from reference TRBV5-4 and TRBJ2-7, reads ETGVTQSPTHLIKTRGQQVTLRCSSQSGHNTVSWYQQALGQGPQFIFQYYREEENGRGNFPPRFSGLQFPNYSSELNVNALELDDSALYLCANSLTSGGYEQYFGPGTRLTVT.